These 29 T cell receptor beta chains originate from one sample sequenced in a study of blood T cell repertoires in COVID-19. Libraries were prepared by immunoSEQ multiplex PCR; TCRdb keeps only in-frame clonotypes and omits some of them. The sample has approximately 140,000 clones, around 83% seen once. Source material: PBMCs or T cells enriched from blood (not recorded which). The receptor source for this set is a woman aged 50 to 60 who had been exposed to COVID-19.

The rearrangement links TRBV6-5 to TRBJ2-2; a possible D gene is TRBD1 (6 bases). Between the trimmed V and J ends, which lost 2 bases and 0 bases, there was a span of 10 bases. The germline gives CDR1 MNHEY, CDR2 SVGAGI. The CDR3 is 16 amino acids. CDR3 sequence: CASSYGGQPNTGELFF. Written as DNA, the CDR3 is TGTGCCAGCAGTTACGGAGGACAGCCGAACACCGGGGAGCTGTTTTTT.

The CDR3 sequence is CASSSPLGTGHRYNEQFF. CDR3 nucleotides: TGCGCCAGCAGCTCCCCCCTCGGGACGGGACATAGGTACAATGAGCAGTTCTTC. The rearrangement links TRBV5-1 to TRBJ2-1, with D perhaps TRBD1 (6 bases). The CDR3 is 18 amino acids. V was shortened by 3 bases and J by 4 bases, with 23 bases between the two germline ends. Germline lookup yields CDR1 SGHRS and CDR2 YFSETQ.

This clone was seen a few times. This chain uses TRBV19 with TRBJ2-7; possibly TRBD2 for D (6 bases). CDR1 LNHDA and CDR2 SQIVND come from the germline V gene (reference sequence). The CDR3 runs 14 residues. The V and J ends lost 5 bases and 2 bases respectively, with 13 bases between them. CDR3 residues: CASSPSGVPYEQYF. The CDR3 coding sequence is TGTGCCAGTAGTCCGTCGGGGGTCCCCTACGAGCAGTACTTC.

The rearrangement joins TRBV2 to TRBJ2-1, with TRBD2 identical over 14 bases. Trimming removed 4 bases from V and 7 bases from J; junction bases left unmatched: 9. Germline V gene data show CDR1 as SNHLY and CDR2 as FYNNEI. The CDR3 loop spans 17 amino acids. CDR3 bases: TGTGCCAGCAGTGTCATCCCGGGACTAGCGGGAGTGAATGAGCAGTTCTTC. As protein: CASSVIPGLAGVNEQFF. Combining the CDR3 with reference TRBV2 and TRBJ2-1 gives the whole variable domain EPEVTQTPSHQVTQMGQEVILRCVPISNHLYFYWYRQILGQKVEFLVSFYNNEISEKSEIFDDQFSVERPDGSNFTLKIRSTKLEDSAMYFCASSVIPGLAGVNEQFFGPGTRLTVL.

The gene calls are TRBV9 and TRBJ2-3; TRBD2 agrees at 7 bases. The CDR3 runs 17 residues. Germline V gene lookup returns CDR1 SGDLS and CDR2 YYNGEE. With 1 base clipped from V and 0 bases from J, the junction kept 8 bases outside the gene matches. The chain's CDR3 is CASSVRTSALSTDTQYF. The CDR3 nucleotides read TGTGCCAGCAGCGTACGAACTAGCGCCCTTAGCACAGATACGCAGTATTTT.

The chain carries TRBV18 and TRBJ2-3, with D unresolved. The ends were cut back, 3 bases at V and 1 base at J, with 5 bases in the middle. CDR1 KGHSH and CDR2 LQKENI come from the germline V gene. The CDR3 runs 13 residues. The CDR3 nucleotides are TGTGCCAGCTCACCGGCCGGCACAGATACGCAGTATTTT. Translating gives CASSPAGTDTQYF.

For this clone: Germline and junction disagree at one end, which may indicate a read error. The gene calls are TRBV7-7 and TRBJ2-5; 14 bases fit TRBD2. Germline values: CDR1 SSHAT, CDR2 FNYEAQ (reference sequence). The CDR3 extends over 15 amino acids. The CDR3 sequence: CASSPGLAGGVAQYF. Here the CDR3 DNA reads TGTGCTAGCAGCCCCGGACTAGCGGGGGGTGTGGCCCAGTACTTC.

The J gene is TRBJ2-1, the V gene TRBV4-3; 8 bases map to TRBD2. The germline CDR1 and CDR2 sequences are LGHNA and YSLEER. The CDR3 loop spans 17 amino acids. The junction had 6 bases not matched to a gene; V was cut back by 0 bases and J by 2 bases. The CDR3 DNA is TGCGCCAGCAGCCAAGAACCCAGCGGGGGTACCTACAATGAGCAGTTCTTC. Amino acids: CASSQEPSGGTYNEQFF.

The chain couples TRBV12-5 to TRBJ1-5, with 8 positions matching TRBD1. J was trimmed by 6 bases and V by 8 bases; bases with no gene match: 9. The CDR3 spans 14 residues. Per germline, CDR1 LGHNT and CDR2 FRNRAP. The CDR3 region is CASLGDRGFQPQHF. In DNA, the CDR3 is TGTGCTAGTCTGGGTGACAGGGGATTTCAGCCCCAGCATTTT.

The chain employs TRBV27 and TRBJ2-2, with D perhaps TRBD2 (6 bases). The length of the CDR3 is 13 residues. The ends were cut back, 4 bases at V and 11 bases at J, with 14 bases in the middle. CDR1 is MNHEY and CDR2 is SMNVEV in the germline V gene (reference sequence). The CDR3 reads CASSWDFDGELFF. CDR3 sequence (DNA): TGTGCCAGCAGTTGGGACTTCGATGGAGAGCTGTTTTTT.

The chain carries TRBV24-1 and TRBJ2-3; 11 bases are a match to TRBD2. With 5 bases clipped from V and 7 bases from J, the junction kept 4 bases outside the gene matches. This CDR3 is 14 amino acids long. Germline lookup yields CDR1 KGHDR and CDR2 SFDVKD. For the CDR3, the DNA is TGTGCCACCAGTGTAGCGGGAGGGGGAAATACGCAGTATTTT. As protein: CATSVAGGGNTQYF.

Worth noting for this clone: No conserved phenylalanine or tryptophan ends this CDR3, so it is likely a read error. The limits of the CDR3 on the DNA are not certain, so only TCRdb's listed CDR3 is given. The rearrangement links TRBV6-5 to TRBJ1-5; the table calls TRBD1, which could not be checked here. The CDR3 length is 10 residues, termini included. Germline values: CDR1 MNHEY, CDR2 SVGAGI. CDR3 loop: CARDRTGGPK.

The chain employs TRBV4-2 and TRBJ1-1; tentatively, D is TRBD1 (5 bases). The V end was cut by 3 bases, the J end by 5 bases, with 10 bases between. Germline V lookup: CDR1 LGHNA, CDR2 YNFKEQ. The CDR3 totals 13 residues. CDR3 coding DNA: TGTGCCAGCAGCCAGCTTAGGGGTACTGAAGCTTTCTTT. Translation: CASSQLRGTEAFF.

V and J are TRBV29-1 and TRBJ1-1; D is perhaps TRBD1 (6 bases). Germline loops: CDR1 SQVTM, CDR2 ANQGSEA. The CDR3 consists of 13 residues. V was cut by 5 bases and J by 1 base, with 11 bases left in between. The CDR3 coding sequence is TGCAGCGTTCCGGGACAAACGAACACTGAAGCTTTCTTT. It codes for CSVPGQTNTEAFF. Variable domain in full (rest from reference TRBV29-1 and TRBJ1-1): SAVISQKPSRDICQRGTSLTIQCQVDSQVTMMFWYRQQPGQSLTLIATANQGSEATYESGFVIDKFPISRPNLTFSTLTVSNMSPEDSSIYLCSVPGQTNTEAFFGQGTRLTVV.

This sequence joins TRBV11-3 and TRBJ2-2, with 8 bases identical to TRBD2. The junction had 10 bases not matched to a gene; V was cut back by 5 bases and J by 5 bases. The CDR3 runs to 16 residues. In germline, CDR1 is SGHNT, CDR2 YENEEA. CDR3 nucleotide sequence: TGTGCCAGCAGCCGACAGCCAGCGGGAGTAACCGGGGAGCTGTTTTTT. It specifies CASSRQPAGVTGELFF.

This clone was counted ten times or more. V usage is TRBV3-1 (or the pseudogene TRBV3-2) and J usage is TRBJ2-2, with 9 bases aligning to TRBD1. Germline V gene lookup returns CDR1 LGHDT and CDR2 YNNKEL (reference sequence). The CDR3 is 16 residues long. Trimming at V came to 8 bases and at J to 5 bases, leaving 12 bases not matched to a gene. Written as DNA, the CDR3 is TGTGCCAGCGCCCTTACGGACAGGGGACCAACCGGGGAGCTGTTTTTT. This gives the protein CASALTDRGPTGELFF.

The chain couples TRBV3-1 (or the pseudogene TRBV3-2) to TRBJ2-5, with 8 bases aligning to TRBD1. The V segment lost 5 bases and the J segment 5 bases; nucleotides outside the gene matches: 4. The V gene's germline CDR1 is LGHDT and CDR2 YNNKEL (reference sequence). The CDR3 is 13 residues long. The CDR3 DNA follows: TGTGCCAGCAGCTTGACAGGGGTCGAGACCCAGTACTTC. Its translation: CASSLTGVETQYF.

This CDR3 reads CASSPFVRGAETQYF. The CDR3 DNA follows: TGTGCCAGCAGCCCCTTCGTCAGGGGAGCTGAGACCCAGTACTTC. The chain couples TRBV14 to TRBJ2-5; D is perhaps TRBD1 (6 bases). V was cut by 4 bases and J by 5 bases, with 17 bases left in between. Germline V CDR1 and CDR2: SGHDN, FVKESK. The length of the CDR3 is 15 residues.

The chain employs TRBV7-2 and TRBJ2-7, with TRBD2 identical over 7 bases. V lost 4 bases and J lost 3; bases outside the gene matches: 9. Germline V gives CDR1 SGHTA, CDR2 FQGNSA. The length of the CDR3 is 15 residues. CDR3 nucleotides: TGTGCCAGCAGCTCCATGGGGGGGAGCCACTACGAGCAGTACTTC. Translating gives CASSSMGGSHYEQYF.

V usage is TRBV27 and J usage is TRBJ2-3; TRBD2 matches at 10 bases. This CDR3 comprises 17 residues. Trimming at V came to 4 bases and at J to 4 bases, leaving 11 bases not matched to a gene. Germline V gene lookup returns CDR1 MNHEY and CDR2 SMNVEV (reference sequence). CDR3 sequence (DNA): TGTGCCAGCAGTTCGCGACGACTAGCGGGTCCCTCAGATACGCAGTATTTT. Its translation is CASSSRRLAGPSDTQYF.

The rearrangement links TRBV6-2 or TRBV6-3 to TRBJ1-1; TRBD1 matches 7 bases. V gave up 4 bases and J gave up 4 bases; unmatched junction bases: 9. There are 15 residues in the CDR3. Germline CDR1 and CDR2: MNHEY and SVGEGT. CDR3 nucleotides: TGTGCCAGCAGTTCCCGCACAGGGGTGGGCACTGAAGCTTTCTTT. Its protein product is CASSSRTGVGTEAFF.

V is TRBV13 and J is TRBJ2-1; TRBD2 agrees at 8 bases. The length of the CDR3 is 15 residues. CDR1 PRHDT and CDR2 FYEKMQ come from the germline V gene (reference sequence). J was trimmed by 8 bases and V by 4 bases; bases with no gene match: 10. The CDR3: CASSSQREWLDEQFF. The CDR3 coding sequence is TGTGCCAGCAGCTCCCAGCGGGAGTGGTTGGATGAGCAGTTCTTC.

The chain joins TRBV5-5 to TRBJ1-6; 7 nucleotides agree with TRBD1. The junction had 13 bases not matched to a gene; V was cut back by 4 bases and J by 6 bases. This CDR3 region has 17 residues. The germline gives CDR1 SGHKS, CDR2 YYEKEE (reference sequence). The CDR3 DNA follows: TGTGCCAGCAGCCTCACTGGGACAGCCTTAATTAATTCACCCCTCCACTTT. Its protein is CASSLTGTALINSPLHF.

The rearrangement uses TRBV29-1 and TRBJ2-1; the match to TRBD2 covers 7 bases. Looked up from germline, CDR1 is SQVTM and CDR2 is ANQGSEA. The CDR3 is made up of 12 amino acids. Trimming took 3 bases from V and 7 from J; bases not matched to a gene: 3. The CDR3 here is CSVEGGSNEQFF. CDR3 DNA: TGCAGCGTTGAGGGGGGGAGTAATGAGCAGTTCTTC.

This clone was found a few times. The rearrangement joins TRBV5-5 to TRBJ2-7, with 8 positions matching TRBD2. This CDR3 contains 18 residues. V lost 4 bases, J lost 0 bases, and 15 bases stayed unmatched. Germline lookup yields CDR1 SGHKS and CDR2 YYEKEE (reference sequence). CDR3 sequence (DNA): TGTGCCAGCAGCGGGAGGAGTCGGGGGGGCCTAAGCTCCTACGAGCAGTACTTC. Amino acids: CASSGRSRGGLSSYEQYF.

The CDR3 region has the DNA TGCGCCAGCAGCTCACGCAATAAACTAGCGGGGGAGTACAATGAGCAGTTCTTC. This gives the protein CASSSRNKLAGEYNEQFF. The gene calls are TRBV5-1 and TRBJ2-1; 11 nucleotides match TRBD2. The CDR3 totals 18 residues. Looked up from germline, CDR1 is SGHRS and CDR2 is YFSETQ. Trimming removed 3 bases from V and 4 bases from J; junction bases left unmatched: 12.

V gene TRBV6-5 combines with J gene TRBJ1-4; no reliable D call. Trimming pared 10 bases from V and 8 bases from J, leaving 17 bases between. This CDR3 is built from 13 residues. Per the germline V gene, CDR1 is MNHEY and CDR2 is SVGAGI. The CDR3 reads CATLRGEWEKLFF. CDR3 nucleotide sequence: TGTGCCACATTACGTGGGGAGTGGGAAAAACTGTTTTTT.

The chain combines TRBV5-4 with TRBJ1-1; 8 positions agree with TRBD1. Germline V gene lookup returns CDR1 SGHNT and CDR2 YYREEE (reference sequence). CDR3 length equals 16 residues. V gave up 0 bases and J gave up 4 bases; unmatched junction bases: 8. In DNA form, the CDR3 reads TGTGCCAGCAGCTTGGACTTACAGGGGGTGGGCACTGAAGCTTTCTTT. Its translation: CASSLDLQGVGTEAFF.

The genes are TRBV4-1 and TRBJ1-1; D is unclear. Trimming removed 7 bases at V and 3 bases at J, with 12 bases between. This CDR3 has 13 amino acids. Germline lookup yields CDR1 MGHRA and CDR2 YSYEKL. In nucleotides, the CDR3 is TGCGCCAGCAAGGCCACGGGTTACACTGAAGCTTTCTTT. It translates to CASKATGYTEAFF.